The rows below give T cell receptor beta chains drawn from one sample of a study of T cell responses to AZD1222 COVID-19 vaccine. Clones were read by immunoSEQ multiplex PCR, and TCRdb kept only the in-frame ones, dropping some. The sample lists about 110,000 clones, around nine tenths occurring once. This sample comprised peripheral blood, obtained 28 days after the second AZD1222 dose. These receptors were collected from an adult who received the AZD1222 COVID-19 vaccine. Both conserved end residues are trimmed from each CDR3.

>TRBJ1-4|TRBV27
ASSRRGSPNEKLF
>TRBJ2-2|TRBV5-1
ASSPQDSMTGELF
>TRBJ1-3|TRBV25-1
ASSETGLSGNTIY
>TRBJ2-7|TRBV5-6
ASSLVAGNFEQY
>TRBJ2-5|TRBV19
ASSKWRNQETQY
>TRBJ1-2|TRBV5-4
ASSFSNPGQGGGYT
>TRBJ2-3|TRBV3-1/TRBV3-2
ASSPRTTAGTDTQY
>TRBJ1-1|TRBV18
ASSLSRTGSTEAF
>TRBJ2-1|TRBV6-5
ASSSDRGRFVEQF
>TRBJ1-4|TRBV24-1
ATSEGGQSNEKLF
>TRBJ2-5|TRBV7-2
ASSLPGTGGLETQY
>TRBJ1-2|TRBV6-5
ASGRGDRGYT
>TRBJ2-1|TRBV7-2
ASSLARGTHEQF
>TRBJ1-1|TRBV29-1
SVLVPAPLNTEAF
>TRBJ1-6|TRBV5-4
ASSLVVTGGNSPLH
>TRBJ1-1|TRBV5-1
ASGDGPTEAF
>TRBJ2-7|TRBV5-1
ASSLRGSGDEQY
>TRBJ2-3|TRBV7-9
ASILRDRGDTDTQY
>TRBJ1-2|TRBV19
ASSIAYRGHRGYT
>TRBJ2-1|TRBV2
ASSVLSYNEQF
>TRBJ2-1|TRBV12-5
ASGFTGEQF
>TRBJ2-1|TRBV30
AWSVRDGIPSYNEQF
>TRBJ2-3|TRBV2
ARQQLGSGDTQY
>TRBJ2-2|TRBV12-5
ASGLKRSGELF
>TRBJ2-1|TRBV3-1/TRBV3-2
ASSQDMGGWDEQF
>TRBJ1-4|TRBV19
ASSIPGARIGNEKLF
>TRBJ1-2|TRBV5-6
ASSLRERDGYT
>TRBJ2-3|TRBV30
AWSVLSGGITDTQY
>TRBJ2-1|TRBV19
ASTKGEDYNEQF
>TRBJ1-3|TRBV15
ATSRGRESENTIY
>TRBJ1-1|TRBV28
ASRDRVGTEAF
>TRBJ1-3|TRBV3-1/TRBV3-2
ASSPENSGNTIY
>TRBJ2-3|TRBV6-5
ASAIAGGNTDTQY
>TRBJ2-7|TRBV5-5
ASSPAGGNSYEQY
>TRBJ2-5|TRBV3-1/TRBV3-2
ASSPYRFQETQY
>TRBJ2-7|TRBV18
ASSPTGTRTYEQY
>TRBJ2-3|TRBV4-3
ASSPQGASTDTQY
>TRBJ2-5|TRBV18
ASSPGETQY
>TRBJ1-2|TRBV19
ASQPPGAGKGHGYT
>TRBJ1-6|TRBV27
ASSLSVEHRSPLH
>TRBJ1-2|TRBV7-8
ASSKGRVRSRGDYGYT
>TRBJ1-2|TRBV5-6
ASSLFGVGGYT
>TRBJ2-2|TRBV12-3/TRBV12-4
ASSSSRGGELF
>TRBJ2-7|TRBV28
ASSEGAYGLFEQY
>TRBJ1-3|TRBV5-1
ASSFGQSGNTIY
>TRBJ1-2|TRBV27
ASRTGGNFYGYT
>TRBJ2-7|TRBV6-4
ASWAGDVSYEQY
>TRBJ2-5|TRBV27
ASSPVRAGETQY
>TRBJ2-7|TRBV5-4
ASSLGGTSGVREQY
>TRBJ1-4|TRBV21-1
ASPGGDRNEKLF
>TRBJ2-7|TRBV7-2
ASRLGRGPPYEQY
>TRBJ1-1|TRBV7-9
ASSFRQGGDTEAF
>TRBJ1-2|TRBV6-5
ASFGQGEDNYGYT
>TRBJ2-4|TRBV18
ASSPGQAEILAKNIQY
>TRBJ1-2|TRBV6-1
ASSDFLTGPGGYT
>TRBJ1-5|TRBV4-2
ASSQESTDNQPQH
>TRBJ2-2|TRBV7-9
ASSGPGQGRLGELF
>TRBJ2-1|TRBV29-1
SVDIILTEQF